Given below is one T cell receptor beta chain in context. Original processing notes: Estimates of nucleated cell counts were drawn from the amplification of reference gene primers. The method was immunoSEQ multiplex PCR; TCRdb's version includes in-frame clones alone and lacks a portion of them. The DNA gave D and trimming, while V, J and clone size come from that table. This table has about 130,000 clones, 70% to 90% appearing once. The data stem from a study of blood T cell repertoires in COVID-19. Per germline, CDR1 SGHVS and CDR2 FQNEAQ. There are 17 residues in the CDR3. V trimming: 3 bases; J trimming: 9 bases; junction bases outside the gene matches: 14.

The chain employs TRBV7-8 and TRBJ2-1, with 10 bases that match TRBD2. The clonotype originates from a woman between 50 and 59 years old who had recovered from COVID-19. The source material was peripheral blood. The CDR3 region is CASSFTFKRGGRSEQFF. The CDR3, as DNA: TGTGCCAGCAGCTTTACTTTCAAGCGGGGGGGACGAAGTGAGCAGTTCTTC. The variable domain in full, with the rest retrieved from reference TRBV7-8 and TRBJ2-1, is GAGVSQSPRYKVAKRGQDVALRCDPISGHVSLFWYQQALGQGPEFLTYFQNEAQLDKSGLPSDRFFAERPEGSVSTLKIQRTQQEDSAVYLCASSFTFKRGGRSEQFFGPGTRLTVL.